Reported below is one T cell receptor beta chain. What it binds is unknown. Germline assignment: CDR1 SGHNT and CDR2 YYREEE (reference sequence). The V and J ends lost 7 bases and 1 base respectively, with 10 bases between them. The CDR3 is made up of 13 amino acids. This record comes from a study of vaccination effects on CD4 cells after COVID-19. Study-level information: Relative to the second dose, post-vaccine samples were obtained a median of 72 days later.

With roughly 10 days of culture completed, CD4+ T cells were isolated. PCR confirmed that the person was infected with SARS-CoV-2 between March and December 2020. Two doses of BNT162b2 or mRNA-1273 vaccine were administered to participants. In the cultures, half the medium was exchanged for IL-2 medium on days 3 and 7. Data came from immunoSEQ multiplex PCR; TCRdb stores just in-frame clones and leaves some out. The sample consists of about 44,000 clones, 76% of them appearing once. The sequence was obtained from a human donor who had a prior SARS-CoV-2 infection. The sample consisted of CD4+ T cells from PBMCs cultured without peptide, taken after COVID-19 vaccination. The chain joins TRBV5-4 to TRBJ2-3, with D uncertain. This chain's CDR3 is CASGRAGTDTQYF. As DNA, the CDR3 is TGTGCCAGCGGTCGCGCAGGCACAGATACGCAGTATTTT. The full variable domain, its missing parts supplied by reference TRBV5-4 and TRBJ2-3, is ETGVTQSPTHLIKTRGQQVTLRCSSQSGHNTVSWYQQALGQGPQFIFQYYREEENGRGNFPPRFSGLQFPNYSSELNVNALELDDSALYLCASGRAGTDTQYFGPGTRLTVL.